This TCR beta chain was retrieved from a study of blood T cell repertoires in COVID-19. Study at large: Material from acute and convalescent COVID-19 was sourced from the United States, Italy and Spain. T cells, B-cell-depleted T cells, or PBMCs provided the cDNA or gDNA that served as material.

Points on this clone: One junction end disagrees with the germline gene, perhaps due to a read error.

Methods used by the authors: Researchers report that nucleated cell counts were estimated from reference gene primer amplification. Assay: immunoSEQ multiplex PCR; the TCRdb copy retains only in-frame clones and omits some. V, J and clone size were drawn from that table, and D and trimming were deduced from the DNA. The table shows 50,000 to 75,000 clones, with 70% to 90% occurring only once. Germline assignment: CDR1 SGHAT and CDR2 FQNNGV. This CDR3 is built from 14 residues. Sequenced input: peripheral blood. The TCR sequence derives from a man between 60 and 70 years old with acute or convalescent COVID-19. This sequence joins TRBV11-2 and TRBJ1-6; D unclear. The CDR3 nucleotides are TGTGCCAGCGGCTTCCAGTCGTCAAATTCACCCCTCCACTTT. Protein sequence: CASGFQSSNSPLHF.